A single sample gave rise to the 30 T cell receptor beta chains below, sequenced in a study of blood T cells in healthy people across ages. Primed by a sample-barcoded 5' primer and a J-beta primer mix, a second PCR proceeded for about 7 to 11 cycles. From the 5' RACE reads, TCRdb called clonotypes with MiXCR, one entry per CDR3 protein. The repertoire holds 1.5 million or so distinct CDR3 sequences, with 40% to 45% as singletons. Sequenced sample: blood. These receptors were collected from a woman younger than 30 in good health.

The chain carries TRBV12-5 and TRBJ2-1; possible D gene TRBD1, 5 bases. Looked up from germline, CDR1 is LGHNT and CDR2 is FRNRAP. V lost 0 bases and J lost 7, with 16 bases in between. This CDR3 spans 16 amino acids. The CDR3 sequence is CASGLVSAGIVNEQFF. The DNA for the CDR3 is TGTGCTAGTGGTTTGGTAAGCGCAGGGATAGTGAATGAGCAGTTCTTC. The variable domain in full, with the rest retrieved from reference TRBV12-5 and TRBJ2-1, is DARVTQTPRHKVTEMGQEVTMRCQPILGHNTVFWYRQTMMQGLELLAYFRNRAPLDDSGMPKDRFSAEMPDATLATLKIQPSEPRDSAVYFCASGLVSAGIVNEQFFGPGTRLTVL.

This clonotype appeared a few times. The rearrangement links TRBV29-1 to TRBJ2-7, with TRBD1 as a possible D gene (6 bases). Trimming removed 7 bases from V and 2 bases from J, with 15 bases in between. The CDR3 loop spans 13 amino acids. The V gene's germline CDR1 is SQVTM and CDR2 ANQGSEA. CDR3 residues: CSALTTGTYEQYF. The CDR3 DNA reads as TGCAGCGCCCTAACCACAGGGACCTACGAGCAGTACTTC.

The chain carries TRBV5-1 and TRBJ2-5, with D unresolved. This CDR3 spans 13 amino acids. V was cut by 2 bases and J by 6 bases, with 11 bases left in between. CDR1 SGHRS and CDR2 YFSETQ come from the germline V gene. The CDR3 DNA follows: TGCGCCAGCAGCTTAGAACCGGCAAAGACCCAGTACTTC. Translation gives CASSLEPAKTQYF.

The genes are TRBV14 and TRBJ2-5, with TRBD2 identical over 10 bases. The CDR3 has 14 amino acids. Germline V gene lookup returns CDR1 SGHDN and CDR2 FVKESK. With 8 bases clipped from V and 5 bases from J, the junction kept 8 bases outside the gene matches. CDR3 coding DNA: TGTGCCAGCTCCCAGCGGGAGGGCCTGGAGACCCAGTACTTC. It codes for CASSQREGLETQYF. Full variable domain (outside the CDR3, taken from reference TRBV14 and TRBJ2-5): EAGVTQFPSHSVIEKGQTVTLRCDPISGHDNLYWYRRVMGKEIKFLLHFVKESKQDESGMPNNRFLAERTGGTYSTLKVQPAELEDSGVYFCASSQREGLETQYFGPGTRLLVL.

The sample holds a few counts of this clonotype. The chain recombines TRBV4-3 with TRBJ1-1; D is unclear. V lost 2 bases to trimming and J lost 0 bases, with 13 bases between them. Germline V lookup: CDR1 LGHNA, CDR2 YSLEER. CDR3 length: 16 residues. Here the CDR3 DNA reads TGCGCCAGCAGCCAACACCGGTCGTTCATGAACACTGAAGCTTTCTTT. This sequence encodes CASSQHRSFMNTEAFF.

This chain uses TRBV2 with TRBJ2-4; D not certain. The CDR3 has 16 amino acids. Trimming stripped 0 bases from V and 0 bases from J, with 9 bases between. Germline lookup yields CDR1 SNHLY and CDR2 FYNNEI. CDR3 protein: CASSEALRVAKNIQYF. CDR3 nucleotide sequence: TGTGCCAGCAGTGAAGCGCTTAGGGTAGCCAAAAACATTCAGTACTTC.

The CDR3 region is CSVLNRVAGGQSSYNEQYF. DNA for the CDR3: TGCAGCGTCTTGAACAGGGTAGCGGGAGGGCAAAGCTCCTACAATGAGCAGTACTTC. V and J are TRBV29-1 and TRBJ2-1; 11 bases align to TRBD2. The end of the DNA aligns better with TRBJ2-7, so the J call may be wrong. There are 19 residues in the CDR3. Per germline, CDR1 SQVTM and CDR2 ANQGSEA.

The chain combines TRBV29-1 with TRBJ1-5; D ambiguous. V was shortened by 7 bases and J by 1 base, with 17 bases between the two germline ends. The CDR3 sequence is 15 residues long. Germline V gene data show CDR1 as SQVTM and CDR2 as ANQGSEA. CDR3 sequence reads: CSASPWVDSNQPQHF. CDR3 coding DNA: TGCAGCGCGTCCCCCTGGGTGGACAGCAATCAGCCCCAGCATTTT.

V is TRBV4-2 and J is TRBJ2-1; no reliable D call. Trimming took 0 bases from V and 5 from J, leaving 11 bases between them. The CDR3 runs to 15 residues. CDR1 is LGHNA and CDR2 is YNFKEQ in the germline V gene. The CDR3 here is CASSQENWGHNEQFF. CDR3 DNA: TGTGCCAGCAGCCAAGAAAACTGGGGTCACAATGAGCAGTTCTTC.

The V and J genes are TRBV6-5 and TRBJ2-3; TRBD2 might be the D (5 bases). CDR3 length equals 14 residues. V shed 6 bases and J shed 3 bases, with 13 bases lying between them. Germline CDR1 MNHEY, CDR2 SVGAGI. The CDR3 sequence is CASRRTRGTDTQYF. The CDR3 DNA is TGTGCCAGCAGACGGACGAGAGGGACAGATACGCAGTATTTT.

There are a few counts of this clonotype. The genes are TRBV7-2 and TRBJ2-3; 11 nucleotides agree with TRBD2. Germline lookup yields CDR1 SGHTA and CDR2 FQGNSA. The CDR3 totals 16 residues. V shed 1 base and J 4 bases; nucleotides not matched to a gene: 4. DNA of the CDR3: TGTGCCAGCAGCTTAGGACTAGCGGGACACGCAGATACGCAGTATTTT. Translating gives CASSLGLAGHADTQYF.

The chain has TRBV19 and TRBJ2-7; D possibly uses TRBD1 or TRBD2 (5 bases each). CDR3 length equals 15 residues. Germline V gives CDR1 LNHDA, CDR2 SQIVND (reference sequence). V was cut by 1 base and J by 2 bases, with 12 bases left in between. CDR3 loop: CASSIGQGEAYEQYF. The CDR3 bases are TGTGCCAGTAGTATAGGGCAGGGAGAAGCCTACGAGCAGTACTTC.

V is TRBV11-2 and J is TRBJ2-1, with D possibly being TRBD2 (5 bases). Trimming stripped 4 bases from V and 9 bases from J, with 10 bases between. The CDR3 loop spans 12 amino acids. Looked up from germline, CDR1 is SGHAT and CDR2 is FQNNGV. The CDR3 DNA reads TGTGCCAGCAGCTGGGTAGGGAGTGAGCAGTTCTTC. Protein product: CASSWVGSEQFF.

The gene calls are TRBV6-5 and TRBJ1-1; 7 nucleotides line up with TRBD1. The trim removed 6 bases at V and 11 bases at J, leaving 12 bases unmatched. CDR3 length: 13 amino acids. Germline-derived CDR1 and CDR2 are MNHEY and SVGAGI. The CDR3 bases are TGTGCCAGCAGCATTGGACAGGACGTGAACGCTTTCTTT. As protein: CASSIGQDVNAFF.

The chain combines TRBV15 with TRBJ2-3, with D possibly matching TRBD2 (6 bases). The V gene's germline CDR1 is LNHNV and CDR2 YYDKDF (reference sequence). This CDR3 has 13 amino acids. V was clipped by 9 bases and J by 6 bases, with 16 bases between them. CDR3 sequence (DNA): TGTGCCACTAGCCGGGACTTAGGGGATACGCAGTATTTT. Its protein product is CATSRDLGDTQYF.

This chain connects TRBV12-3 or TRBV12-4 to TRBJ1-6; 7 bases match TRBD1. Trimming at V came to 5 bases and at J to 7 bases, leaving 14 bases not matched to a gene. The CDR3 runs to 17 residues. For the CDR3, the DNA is TGTGCCAGCAGTCTCCCGCTGACAGGGCGTCGGAATTCACCCCTCCACTTT. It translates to CASSLPLTGRRNSPLHF.

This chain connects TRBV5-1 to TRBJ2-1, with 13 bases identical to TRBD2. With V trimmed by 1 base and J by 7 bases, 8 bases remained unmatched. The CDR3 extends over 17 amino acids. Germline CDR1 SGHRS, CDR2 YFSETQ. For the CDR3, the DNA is TGCGCCAGCAGCTTGCCCCGACTAGCGGGAGGAAGGAATGAGCAGTTCTTC. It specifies CASSLPRLAGGRNEQFF.

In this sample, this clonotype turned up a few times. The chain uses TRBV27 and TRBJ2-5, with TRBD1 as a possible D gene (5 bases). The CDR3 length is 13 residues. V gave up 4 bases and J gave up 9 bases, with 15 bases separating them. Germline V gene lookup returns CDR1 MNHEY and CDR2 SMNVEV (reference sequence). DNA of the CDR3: TGTGCCAGCAGTTGGGGCCGGAGTGGGGCCCAGTACTTC. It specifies CASSWGRSGAQYF.

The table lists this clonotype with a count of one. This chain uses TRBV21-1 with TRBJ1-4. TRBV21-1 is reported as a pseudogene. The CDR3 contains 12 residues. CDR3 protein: CAEPGINEKLFF. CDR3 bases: TGTGCCGAGCCGGGGATCAATGAAAAACTGTTTTTT.

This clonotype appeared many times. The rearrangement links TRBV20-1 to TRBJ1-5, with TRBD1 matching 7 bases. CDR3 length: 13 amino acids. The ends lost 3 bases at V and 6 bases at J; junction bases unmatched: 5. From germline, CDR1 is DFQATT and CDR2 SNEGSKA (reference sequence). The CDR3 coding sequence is TGCAGTGCTAGTACAGGGGAAAGTCAGCCCCAGCATTTT. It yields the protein CSASTGESQPQHF.

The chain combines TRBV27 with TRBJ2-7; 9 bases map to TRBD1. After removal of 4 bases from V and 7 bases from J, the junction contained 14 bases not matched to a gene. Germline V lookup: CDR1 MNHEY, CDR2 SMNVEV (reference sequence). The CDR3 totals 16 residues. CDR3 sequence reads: CASSSLWGQGYNEQYF. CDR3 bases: TGTGCCAGCAGTTCGCTTTGGGGACAGGGTTACAATGAGCAGTACTTC.

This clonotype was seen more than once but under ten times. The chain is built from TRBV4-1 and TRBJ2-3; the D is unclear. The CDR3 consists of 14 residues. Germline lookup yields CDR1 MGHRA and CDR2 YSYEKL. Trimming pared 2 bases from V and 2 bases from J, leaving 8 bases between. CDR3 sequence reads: CASSQLLNTDTQYF. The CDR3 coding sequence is TGCGCCAGCAGCCAATTACTGAACACAGATACGCAGTATTTT.

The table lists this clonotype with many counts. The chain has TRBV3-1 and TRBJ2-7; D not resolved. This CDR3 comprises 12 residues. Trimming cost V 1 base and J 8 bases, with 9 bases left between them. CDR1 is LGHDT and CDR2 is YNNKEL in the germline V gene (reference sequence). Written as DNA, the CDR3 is TGTGCCAGCAGCCAAGGGTCCATTCAGCAGTACTTC. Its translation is CASSQGSIQQYF.

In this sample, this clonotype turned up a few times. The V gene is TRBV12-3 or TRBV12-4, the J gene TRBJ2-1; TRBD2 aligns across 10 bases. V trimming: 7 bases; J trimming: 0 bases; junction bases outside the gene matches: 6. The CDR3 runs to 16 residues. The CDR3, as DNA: TGTGCCAGCATCAATACTAGCGGGGTCTCCTACAATGAGCAGTTCTTC. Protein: CASINTSGVSYNEQFF.

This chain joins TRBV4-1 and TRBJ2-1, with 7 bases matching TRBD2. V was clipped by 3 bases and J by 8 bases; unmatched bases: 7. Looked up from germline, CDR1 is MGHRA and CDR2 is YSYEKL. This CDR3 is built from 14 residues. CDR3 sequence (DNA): TGCGCCAGCAGCCATCACACTAGCGACGATGAGCAGTTCTTC. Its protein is CASSHHTSDDEQFF.

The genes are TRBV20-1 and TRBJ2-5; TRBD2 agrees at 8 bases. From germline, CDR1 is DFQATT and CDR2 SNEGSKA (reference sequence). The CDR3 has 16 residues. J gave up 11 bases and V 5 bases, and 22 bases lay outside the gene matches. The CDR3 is CSAHFRTSLPDGEQYF. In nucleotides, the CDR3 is TGCAGTGCTCACTTCCGGACTAGCCTTCCCGACGGAGAGCAGTACTTC.

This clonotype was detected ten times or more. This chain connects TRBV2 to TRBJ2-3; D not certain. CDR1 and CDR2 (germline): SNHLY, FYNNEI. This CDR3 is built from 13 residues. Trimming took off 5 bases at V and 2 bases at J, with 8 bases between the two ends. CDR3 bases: TGTGCCAGCAGTAGACCTTTCACAGATACGCAGTATTTT. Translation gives CASSRPFTDTQYF.

The CDR3 loop is CASSLTSGATYEQYF. For the CDR3, the DNA is TGCGCCAGCAGCTTGACTAGCGGAGCGACCTACGAGCAGTACTTC. The rearrangement links TRBV5-1 to TRBJ2-7; 8 positions match TRBD2. The germline CDR1 and CDR2 sequences are SGHRS and YFSETQ. V was clipped by 1 base and J by 2 bases; unmatched bases: 5. The CDR3 totals 15 residues.

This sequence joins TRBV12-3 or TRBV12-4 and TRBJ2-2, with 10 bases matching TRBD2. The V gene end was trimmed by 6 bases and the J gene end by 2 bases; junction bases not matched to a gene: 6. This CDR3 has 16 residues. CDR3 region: CASRPVAGGNTGELFF. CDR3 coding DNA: TGTGCCAGCAGACCCGTAGCGGGGGGTAACACCGGGGAGCTGTTTTTT.

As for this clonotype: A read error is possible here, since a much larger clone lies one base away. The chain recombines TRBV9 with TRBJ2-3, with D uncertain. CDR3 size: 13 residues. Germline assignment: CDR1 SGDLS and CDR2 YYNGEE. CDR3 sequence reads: CASSASSTDTRYF. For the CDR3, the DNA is TGTGCCAGCAGCGCCAGTAGCACAGATACGCGGTATTTT. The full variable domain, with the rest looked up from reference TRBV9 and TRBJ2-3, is DSGVTQTPKHLITATGQRVTLRCSPRSGDLSVYWYQQSLDQGLQFLIQYYNGEERAKGNILERFSAQQFPDLHSELNLSSLELGDSALYFCASSASSTDTRYFGPGTRLTVL.